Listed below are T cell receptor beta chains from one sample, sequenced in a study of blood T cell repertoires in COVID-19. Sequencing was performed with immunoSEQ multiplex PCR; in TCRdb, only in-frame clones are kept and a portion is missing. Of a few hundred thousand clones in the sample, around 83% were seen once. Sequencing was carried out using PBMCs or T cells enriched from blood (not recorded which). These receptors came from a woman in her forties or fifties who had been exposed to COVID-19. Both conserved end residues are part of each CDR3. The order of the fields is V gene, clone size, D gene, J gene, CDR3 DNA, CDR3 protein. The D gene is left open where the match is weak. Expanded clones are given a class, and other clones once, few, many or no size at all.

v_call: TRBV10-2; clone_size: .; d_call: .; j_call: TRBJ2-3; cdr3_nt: TGCGCCAGCGAGACAGAAAGCACAGATACGCAGTATTTT; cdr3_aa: CASETESTDTQYF
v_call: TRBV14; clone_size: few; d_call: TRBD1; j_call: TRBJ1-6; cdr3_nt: TGTGCCAGCAGCCGACGAACCGGGGACAGGGCAATATCACCCCTCCACTTT; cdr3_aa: CASSRRTGDRAISPLHF
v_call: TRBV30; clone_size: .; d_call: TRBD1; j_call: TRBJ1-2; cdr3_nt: TGTGCCTGGAGTGTATCGGGACAGGGGAGCTACACCTTC; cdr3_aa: CAWSVSGQGSYTF
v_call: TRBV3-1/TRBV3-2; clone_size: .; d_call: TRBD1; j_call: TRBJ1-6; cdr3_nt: TGTGCCAGCAGCCAAGGACAGGGAAATTCACCCCTCCACTTT; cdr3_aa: CASSQGQGNSPLHF
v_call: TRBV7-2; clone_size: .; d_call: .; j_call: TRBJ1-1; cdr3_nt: TGTGCCAGCAGCTTATCAGGGAGGGCTGAAGCTTTCTTT; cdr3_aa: CASSLSGRAEAFF
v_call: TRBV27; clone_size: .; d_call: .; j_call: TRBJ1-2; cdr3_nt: TGTGCCAGCAGTTTATCGAGGCAGGGCGGGGGTGGCTACACCTTC; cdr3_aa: CASSLSRQGGGGYTF
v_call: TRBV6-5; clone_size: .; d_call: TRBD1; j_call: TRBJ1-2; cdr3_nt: TGTGCCAGCAGATCGACAGGGACTGGCTACACCTTC; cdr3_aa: CASRSTGTGYTF
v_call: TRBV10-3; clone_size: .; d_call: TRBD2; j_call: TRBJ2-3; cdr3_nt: TGTGCCATCGGGCGGGGGGCAGATACGCAGTATTTT; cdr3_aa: CAIGRGADTQYF
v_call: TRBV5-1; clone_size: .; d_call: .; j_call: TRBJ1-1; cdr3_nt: TGCGCCAGCAGCTTACTCGACAGGTTGGGCACTGAAGCTTTCTTT; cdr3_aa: CASSLLDRLGTEAFF
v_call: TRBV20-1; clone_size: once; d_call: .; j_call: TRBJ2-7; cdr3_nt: TGCAGTGCTCAGACAGGCGACGAGCAGTACTTC; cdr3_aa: CSAQTGDEQYF
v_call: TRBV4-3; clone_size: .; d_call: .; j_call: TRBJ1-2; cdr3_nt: TGCGCCAGCAGCCAAGCCCATCTGGACAGTTACTATGGCTACACCTTC; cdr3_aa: CASSQAHLDSYYGYTF
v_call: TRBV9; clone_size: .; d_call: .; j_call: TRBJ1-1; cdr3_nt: TGTGCCAGCAGCCCCTCCTCTCGGGGCACTGAAGCTTTCTTT; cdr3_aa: CASSPSSRGTEAFF
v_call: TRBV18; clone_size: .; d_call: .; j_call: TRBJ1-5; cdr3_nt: TGTGCCAGCTCACCTTCGGAGGGCAATCAGCCCCAGCATTTT; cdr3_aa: CASSPSEGNQPQHF
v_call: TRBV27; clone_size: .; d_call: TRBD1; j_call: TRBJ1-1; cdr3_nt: TGTGCCAGCAGCATTTCCAGGGGGACTGAAGCTTTCTTT; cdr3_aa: CASSISRGTEAFF
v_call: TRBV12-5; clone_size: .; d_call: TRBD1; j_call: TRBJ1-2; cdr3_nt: TGTGCTAGTGGTTTGAGGCCGGGACAGGGGCCTTTGCGCTACACCTTC; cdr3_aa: CASGLRPGQGPLRYTF
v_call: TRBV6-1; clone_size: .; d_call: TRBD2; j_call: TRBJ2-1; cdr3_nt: TGTGCCAGCAGTGAAGCAACTAGCGGATACTACAATGAGCAGTTCTTC; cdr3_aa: CASSEATSGYYNEQFF
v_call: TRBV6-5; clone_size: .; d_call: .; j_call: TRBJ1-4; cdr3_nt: TGTGCCAGTCGTGGGAGGAGGGAAGGTGAAAAACTGTTTTTT; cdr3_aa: CASRGRREGEKLFF
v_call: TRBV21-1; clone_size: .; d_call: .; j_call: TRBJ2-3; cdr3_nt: TGTGCCAGCAGCCTACGGGACGGCCCAGGGGGCAAAGATACGCAGTATTTT; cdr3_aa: CASSLRDGPGGKDTQYF
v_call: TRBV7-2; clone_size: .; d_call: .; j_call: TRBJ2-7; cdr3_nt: TGTGCCAGCAGCCATCAGGGTTACGAGCAGTACTTC; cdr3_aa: CASSHQGYEQYF
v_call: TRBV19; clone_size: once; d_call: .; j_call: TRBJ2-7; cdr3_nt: TGTGCCAGTTCTCGCTACAGCTCCTACGAGCAGTACTTC; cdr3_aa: CASSRYSSYEQYF
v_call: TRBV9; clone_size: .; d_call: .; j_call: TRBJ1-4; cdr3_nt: TGTGCCAGCAGCGTAGATAACAGGGAGAATGAAAAACTGTTTTTT; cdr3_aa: CASSVDNRENEKLFF
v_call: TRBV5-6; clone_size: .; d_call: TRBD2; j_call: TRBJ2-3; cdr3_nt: TGTGCCAGCAGCTTTAGCGGGTTCACAGATACGCAGTATTTT; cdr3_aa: CASSFSGFTDTQYF
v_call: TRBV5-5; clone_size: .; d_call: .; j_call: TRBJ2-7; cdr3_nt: TGTGCCAGCCAACGCTCATGGCAGGCCTCCTCCTACGAGCAGTACTTC; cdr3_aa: CASQRSWQASSYEQYF
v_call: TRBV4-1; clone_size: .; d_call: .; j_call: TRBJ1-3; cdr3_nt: TGCGCCAGCAGCCACCCCCTAGGAAACACCATATATTTT; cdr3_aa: CASSHPLGNTIYF
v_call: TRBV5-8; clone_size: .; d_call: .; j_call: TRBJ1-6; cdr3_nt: TGTGCCAGCAGCCCGGAGGGGCTACGTGCATCACCCCTCCACTTT; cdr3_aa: CASSPEGLRASPLHF
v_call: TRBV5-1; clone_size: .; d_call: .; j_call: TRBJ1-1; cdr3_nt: TGCGCCAGCAGCTATCGGGGGACTGAAGCTTTCTTT; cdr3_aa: CASSYRGTEAFF
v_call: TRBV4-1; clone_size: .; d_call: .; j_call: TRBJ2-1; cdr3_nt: TGCGCCAGCAGCCAAGACTCTCCCGGTGGTGAGCAGTTCTTC; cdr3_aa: CASSQDSPGGEQFF
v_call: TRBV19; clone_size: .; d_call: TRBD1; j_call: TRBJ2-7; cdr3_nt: TGTGCCAGTAGTATAGTCCCAGGGGGCTCCTACGAGCAGTACTTC; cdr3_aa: CASSIVPGGSYEQYF
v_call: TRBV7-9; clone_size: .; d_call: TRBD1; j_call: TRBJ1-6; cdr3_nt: TGTGCCAGCAGCCTTCTTATGGGGACAGGGGATTCACCCCTCCACTTT; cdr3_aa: CASSLLMGTGDSPLHF
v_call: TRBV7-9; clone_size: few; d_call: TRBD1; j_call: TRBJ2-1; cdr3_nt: TGTGCCAGCAGCCAGCCCTCCTCAGGGGGCAATGAGCAGTTCTTC; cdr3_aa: CASSQPSSGGNEQFF
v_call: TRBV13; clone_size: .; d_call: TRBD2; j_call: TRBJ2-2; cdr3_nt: TGTGCCAGCAGCCTCCGGGGGGGCTCCACCGGGGAGCTGTTTTTT; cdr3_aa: CASSLRGGSTGELFF
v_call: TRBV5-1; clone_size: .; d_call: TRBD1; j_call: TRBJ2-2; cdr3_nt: TGCGCCAGCGAGATCGGCGACAGGGCCACCGGGGAGCTGTTTTTT; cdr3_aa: CASEIGDRATGELFF